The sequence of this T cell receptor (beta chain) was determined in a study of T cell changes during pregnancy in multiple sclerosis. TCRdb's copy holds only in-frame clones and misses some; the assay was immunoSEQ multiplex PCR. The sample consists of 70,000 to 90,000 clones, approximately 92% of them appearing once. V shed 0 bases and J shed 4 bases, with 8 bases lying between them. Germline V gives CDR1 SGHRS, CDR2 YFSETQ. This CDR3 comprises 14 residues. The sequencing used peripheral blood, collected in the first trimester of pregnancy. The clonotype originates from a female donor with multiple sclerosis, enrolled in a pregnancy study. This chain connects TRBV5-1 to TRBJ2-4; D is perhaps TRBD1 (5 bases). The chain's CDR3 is CASSLDAGKNIQYF. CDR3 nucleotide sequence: TGCGCCAGCAGCTTGGATGCAGGGAAAAACATTCAGTACTTC.